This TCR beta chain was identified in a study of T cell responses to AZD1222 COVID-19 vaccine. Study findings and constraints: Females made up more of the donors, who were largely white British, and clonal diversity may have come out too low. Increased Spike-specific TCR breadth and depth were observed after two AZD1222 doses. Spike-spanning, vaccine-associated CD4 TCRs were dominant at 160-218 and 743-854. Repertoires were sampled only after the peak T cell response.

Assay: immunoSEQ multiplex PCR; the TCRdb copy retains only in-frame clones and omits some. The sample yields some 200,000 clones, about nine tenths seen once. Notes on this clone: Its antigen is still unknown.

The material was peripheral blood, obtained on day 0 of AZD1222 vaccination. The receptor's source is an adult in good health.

This chain's CDR3 is CASSSRVPSYEQYF. The CDR3 DNA reads as TGTGCCAGTAGTTCAAGGGTACCTTCCTACGAGCAGTACTTC. The chain recombines TRBV19 with TRBJ2-7; unclear D gene. Germline assignment: CDR1 LNHDA and CDR2 SQIVND (reference sequence). Trimming pared 5 bases from V and 1 base from J, leaving 12 bases between. The CDR3 contains 14 residues.